The T cell receptor beta chain described here comes from a study of OX40 agonist ivuxolimab in advanced cancers. Study-wide background: As their treatment, patients were administered ivuxolimab, an agonistic anti-OX40 (CD134) antibody.

This table comes from immunoSEQ multiplex PCR, and its TCRdb copy is limited to in-frame clones, with some not included. The top ten hold under 2% of the sample, which has fewer than 70,000 clones, roughly 88% seen once. The source material was CD4+ or CD8+ T cells sorted from blood, sampled in a trial of the OX40 agonist ivuxolimab. The clonotype originates from an adult with an advanced solid tumor such as melanoma, head and neck, liver or kidney cancer.

The CDR3 reads CASSLVAGGRYNEQFF. The CDR3 nucleotides are TGTGCCAGCAGCTTAGTAGCGGGAGGGCGCTACAATGAGCAGTTCTTC. The J gene is TRBJ2-1, the V gene TRBV7-2, with 11 bases aligning to TRBD2. Germline V gives CDR1 SGHTA, CDR2 FQGNSA. Trimming removed 1 base from V and 3 bases from J; junction bases left unmatched: 2. The CDR3 has 16 residues.